This T cell receptor (beta chain) was captured in a study of cytomegalovirus exposure and HLA in healthy donors. Broader study findings: Accurate HLA-A and HLA-B prediction from TCR beta sequences was reported for most subjects.

The study ran its PCR with 60 Vbeta and 13 Jbeta primers. Per the authors' pipeline: Per a later analysis, the number of unique TCR beta chains was around 80 million, of which around 9.9 million were shared. TCRdb keeps only in-frame clones here, not all; method: immunoSEQ multiplex PCR. The V and J calls and clone size are taken from that table; D and trimming were inferred from the DNA. The repertoire holds fewer than 200,000 clones, roughly 80% seen once, with over 2% in the top ten. Of note for this clone: The antigen is unknown.

The TCR originated in a male donor in good health and CMV-seronegative. The sequencing input was PBMCs.

The CDR3 sequence is CASSLGVNSPLHF. CDR3 nucleotide sequence: TGTGCCAGCAGCTTAGGTGTAAATTCACCCCTCCACTTT. The chain is built from TRBV7-2 and TRBJ1-6; D is unclear. Deletions cut 1 base from V and 7 bases from J, with 5 bases between. Germline V lookup: CDR1 SGHTA, CDR2 FQGNSA. This CDR3 spans 13 amino acids.